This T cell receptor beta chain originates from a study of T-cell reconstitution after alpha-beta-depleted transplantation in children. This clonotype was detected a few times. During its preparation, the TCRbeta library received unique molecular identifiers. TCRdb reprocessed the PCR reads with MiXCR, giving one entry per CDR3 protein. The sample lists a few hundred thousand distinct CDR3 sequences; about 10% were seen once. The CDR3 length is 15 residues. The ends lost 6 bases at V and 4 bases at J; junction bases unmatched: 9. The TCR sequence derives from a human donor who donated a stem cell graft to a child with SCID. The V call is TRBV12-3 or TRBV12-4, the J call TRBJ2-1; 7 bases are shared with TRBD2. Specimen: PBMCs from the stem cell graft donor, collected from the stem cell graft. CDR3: CASSWGSGKYNEQFF. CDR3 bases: TGTGCCAGCAGCTGGGGGAGCGGGAAATACAATGAGCAGTTCTTC.